One and the same sample provided the 17 T cell receptor beta chains below, sequenced in a study of cytomegalovirus exposure and HLA in healthy donors. Sequenced by immunoSEQ multiplex PCR; TCRdb stores in-frame clones only, minus some. This sample has 130,000 or so clones, with 75% to 90% found just once. The sample comprised PBMCs. The source is a woman aged 25 to 39 in good health and CMV-seropositive.

This chain joins TRBV5-1 and TRBJ1-6; tentative D call: TRBD1 (5 bases). V lost 3 bases, J lost 5 bases, and 18 bases lay in between. Germline CDR1 reads SGHRS; CDR2 reads YFSETQ. The length of the CDR3 is 17 residues. The CDR3 nucleotides read TGCGCCAGCAGCTCCCGGGGGTTCAACCTCGATAATTCACCCCTCCACTTT. It translates to CASSSRGFNLDNSPLHF.

In its sample, this clone was seen a few times. The rearrangement uses TRBV6-5 and TRBJ2-7; tentative D call: TRBD1 (6 bases). CDR3 size: 13 residues. V gave up 6 bases and J gave up 7 bases, with 16 bases separating them. Germline V gives CDR1 MNHEY, CDR2 SVGAGI. The CDR3 protein is CASSRGPLAEQYF. The DNA of the CDR3 is TGTGCCAGCAGCAGGGGACCTTTGGCTGAGCAGTACTTC.

The rearrangement links TRBV4-1 to TRBJ2-5; 7 nucleotides agree with TRBD1. The germline V gene has CDR1 MGHRA and CDR2 YSYEKL. The CDR3 has 14 amino acids. Losses at the gene ends were 4 bases for V and 1 base for J; bases not matched to a gene: 3. The CDR3, as DNA: TGCGCCAGCAGCCCCCGGGACAGCCAAGAGACCCAGTACTTC. This translates into CASSPRDSQETQYF.

The rearrangement links TRBV6-5 to TRBJ2-7; TRBD1 aligns across 7 bases. The V gene's germline CDR1 is MNHEY and CDR2 SVGAGI. The CDR3 sequence is 15 residues long. The V segment lost 5 bases and the J segment 4 bases; nucleotides outside the gene matches: 11. The CDR3: CASSRPNRGRYEQYF. The CDR3 DNA sequence: TGTGCCAGCAGTCGTCCCAACAGGGGAAGGTACGAGCAGTACTTC.

The rearrangement uses TRBV10-3 and TRBJ1-1; TRBD1 might be the D (6 bases). Germline V gene sequence: CDR1 ENHRY, CDR2 SYGVKD. The CDR3 consists of 15 residues. Trimming left V 8 bases short and J 0 bases short, with 16 bases between. CDR3 region: CAISRGRDMNTEAFF. CDR3 nucleotide sequence: TGTGCCATCTCCAGGGGCCGTGATATGAACACTGAAGCTTTCTTT.

This clone is a singleton in its sample. J is TRBJ2-2 and V is TRBV2; D gene uncertain. The CDR3 has 12 residues. V dropped 7 bases and J dropped 6 bases, with 9 bases sitting between them. The germline CDR1 and CDR2 sequences are SNHLY and FYNNEI. The CDR3 nucleotides are TGTGCCAGCAACTTACCCCCCGGGGAGCTGTTTTTT. Translated, it gives CASNLPPGELFF.

The rearrangement joins TRBV2 to TRBJ2-3, with a possible D match to TRBD1 (5 bases). Germline V gene sequence: CDR1 SNHLY, CDR2 FYNNEI. The CDR3 sequence is 16 residues long. V lost 0 bases and J 2 bases, leaving 12 bases between the germline ends. The CDR3 reads CASSEAAGLVTDTQYF. The CDR3 DNA reads as TGTGCCAGCAGTGAAGCGGCAGGGCTTGTCACAGATACGCAGTATTTT.

The V and J genes are TRBV28 and TRBJ2-3; possibly TRBD2 for D (6 bases). Germline CDR1 and CDR2: MDHEN and SYDVKM. The germline V and J ends were trimmed by 6 bases and 1 base, with 14 bases remaining between them. This CDR3 comprises 15 residues. The CDR3 DNA follows: TGTGCCAGCAGATGGGGGGTTTTACGCACAGATACGCAGTATTTT. It codes for CASRWGVLRTDTQYF. The variable domain in full, completed from reference TRBV28 and TRBJ2-3, reads DVKVTQSSRYLVKRTGEKVFLECVQDMDHENMFWYRQDPGLGLRLIYFSYDVKMKEKGDIPEGYSVSREKKERFSLILESASTNQTSMYLCASRWGVLRTDTQYFGPGTRLTVL.

The CDR3 here is CASSSDMRTYNSPLHF. The CDR3 bases are TGTGCCAGCAGTTCGGACATGAGGACGTATAATTCACCCCTCCACTTT. The J gene is TRBJ1-6, the V gene TRBV6-6; D might be TRBD1 (5 bases). This CDR3 contains 16 residues. V shed 4 bases and J shed 4 bases, with 14 bases lying between them. Germline-derived CDR1 and CDR2 are MNHNY and SVGAGI (reference sequence).

The sample holds a few counts of this clone. This chain connects TRBV25-1 to TRBJ2-4, with 13 positions matching TRBD2. The ends lost 6 bases at V and 0 bases at J; junction bases unmatched: 2. The CDR3 extends over 16 amino acids. Germline CDR1 and CDR2: MGHDK and SYGVNS. As DNA, the CDR3 is TGTGCCAGCAGAAGGACTAGCGGGAGAGCCAAAAACATTCAGTACTTC. Residues: CASRRTSGRAKNIQYF.

The chain links TRBV2 to TRBJ1-6; D is undetermined. The CDR3 is 15 amino acids. Germline CDR1 reads SNHLY; CDR2 reads FYNNEI. Trimming pared 5 bases from V and 3 bases from J, leaving 11 bases between. In DNA form, the CDR3 reads TGTGCCAGCAGTCCCCAATCGGTCTATAATTCACCCCTCCACTTT. This sequence encodes CASSPQSVYNSPLHF.

V is TRBV28 and J is TRBJ1-1, with 8 bases fitting TRBD1. V lost 7 bases to trimming and J lost 2 bases; unmatched junction nucleotides: 9. CDR3 length equals 15 residues. Germline V gene lookup returns CDR1 MDHEN and CDR2 SYDVKM. In DNA, the CDR3 is TGTGCCAGCACCATGACAGGGGTCTCTAACACTGAAGCTTTCTTT. It yields the protein CASTMTGVSNTEAFF.

This clone was counted between two and nine times. The chain links TRBV5-1 to TRBJ2-7; 7 bases fit TRBD1. CDR3 length equals 14 residues. Germline loops: CDR1 SGHRS, CDR2 YFSETQ. V shed 0 bases, J shed 6 bases, and the junction held 6 bases outside the gene matches. The CDR3 sequence: CASSLDRGFGEQYF. The CDR3, as DNA: TGCGCCAGCAGCTTGGACAGGGGATTTGGCGAGCAGTACTTC.

V is TRBV6-5 and J is TRBJ1-4; no clear D. This CDR3 spans 13 amino acids. Trimming removed 6 bases from V and 4 bases from J, with 9 bases in between. CDR1 and CDR2 (germline): MNHEY, SVGAGI. CDR3 region: CASRRDYNEKLFF. The CDR3 nucleotides are TGTGCCAGCAGACGAGACTATAATGAAAAACTGTTTTTT.

The chain is built from TRBV1 and TRBJ2-1; the D segment call TRBD2 is taken from the table without a DNA check. TRBV1 has pseudogene status. The CDR3 is made up of 18 amino acids. The CDR3 DNA follows: TGCACCAGCAGCCAAGATCTGAGGAATGGCGGGGGGGGCTATGAGCAGTTCTTC. It specifies CTSSQDLRNGGGGYEQFF.

V and J are TRBV5-1 and TRBJ1-1; 8 bases are shared with TRBD1. CDR3 length: 13 residues. Germline lookup yields CDR1 SGHRS and CDR2 YFSETQ. J gave up 10 bases and V 4 bases, and 9 bases lay outside the gene matches. Here the CDR3 DNA reads TGCGCCAGCAGCAGAAAGACAGGGGTAGGAGCTTTCTTT. This sequence encodes CASSRKTGVGAFF.

The chain uses TRBV10-2 and TRBJ2-5; 7 bases agree with TRBD2. Germline values: CDR1 WSHSY, CDR2 SAAADI. CDR3 size: 15 residues. V shed 1 base and J 5 bases; nucleotides not matched to a gene: 7. The chain's CDR3 is CASSELSGVRETQYF. The CDR3 DNA sequence: TGCGCCAGCAGTGAGTTGAGCGGGGTACGCGAGACCCAGTACTTC.